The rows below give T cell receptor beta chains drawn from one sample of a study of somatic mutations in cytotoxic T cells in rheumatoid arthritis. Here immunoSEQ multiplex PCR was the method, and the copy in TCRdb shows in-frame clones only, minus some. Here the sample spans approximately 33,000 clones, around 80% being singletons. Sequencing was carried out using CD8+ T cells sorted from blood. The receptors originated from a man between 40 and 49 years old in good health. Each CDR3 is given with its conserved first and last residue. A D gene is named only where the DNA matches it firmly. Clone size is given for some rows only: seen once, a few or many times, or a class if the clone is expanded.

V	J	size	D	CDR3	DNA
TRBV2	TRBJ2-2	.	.	CASSAFQNTGELFF	TGTGCCAGCAGTGCCTTTCAGAACACCGGGGAGCTGTTTTTT
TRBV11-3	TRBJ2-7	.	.	CASSLDPRGPTVPRNEQYF	TGTGCCAGCAGCTTAGACCCGCGCGGTCCCACGGTCCCGCGTAACGAGCAGTACTTC
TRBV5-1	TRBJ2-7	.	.	CASSLDRDYEQYF	TGCGCCAGCAGCTTGGACAGGGACTACGAGCAGTACTTC
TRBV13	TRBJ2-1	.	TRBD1	CASSSRDRVIDEQFF	TGTGCCAGCAGCTCGAGGGACAGGGTGATCGATGAGCAGTTCTTC
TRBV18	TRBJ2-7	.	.	CASSPPPGHPYEQYF	TGTGCCAGCTCACCACCTCCGGGACATCCCTACGAGCAGTACTTC
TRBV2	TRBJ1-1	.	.	CASSGPLKRDEAFF	TGTGCCAGCAGTGGGCCTCTAAAGAGGGATGAAGCTTTCTTT
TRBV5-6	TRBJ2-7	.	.	CASSLGSWGNEQYF	TGTGCCAGCAGCTTGGGGTCATGGGGAAACGAGCAGTACTTC
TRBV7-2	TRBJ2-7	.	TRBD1	CASSLVGTETYEQYF	TGTGCCAGCAGCTTAGTAGGGACAGAAACCTACGAGCAGTACTTC
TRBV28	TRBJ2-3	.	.	CASSSDGTDTQYF	TGTGCCAGCAGCAGCGACGGTACAGATACGCAGTATTTT
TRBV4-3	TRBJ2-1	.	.	CASSQTGLLSSYNEQFF	TGCGCCAGCAGCCAAACGGGACTTCTAAGCTCCTACAATGAGCAGTTCTTC
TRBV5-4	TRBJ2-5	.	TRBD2	CAISGRSEAETQYF	TGTGCCATTTCCGGGAGGTCAGAAGCGGAGACCCAGTACTTC
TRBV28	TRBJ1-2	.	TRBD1	CASSPGTGALGYTF	TGTGCCAGCAGCCCCGGGACAGGGGCGCTTGGCTACACCTTC
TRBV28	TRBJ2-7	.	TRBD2	CASSNQLAGTYEQYF	TGTGCCAGCAGTAACCAACTAGCGGGAACTTACGAGCAGTACTTC
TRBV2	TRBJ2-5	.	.	CASSARLQGETQYF	TGTGCCAGCAGTGCTCGGTTGCAGGGAGAGACCCAGTACTTC
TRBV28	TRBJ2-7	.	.	CASSRTMPYEQYF	TGTGCCAGCTCACGGACCATGCCCTACGAGCAGTACTTC
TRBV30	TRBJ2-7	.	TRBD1	CASGQSYEQYF	TGTGCCTCGGGACAGTCCTACGAGCAGTACTTC
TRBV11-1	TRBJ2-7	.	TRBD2	CASSLVAGGYEQYF	TGTGCCAGCAGCTTAGTAGCGGGAGGCTACGAGCAGTACTTC
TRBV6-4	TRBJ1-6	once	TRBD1	CASSVSGQSNSPLHF	TGTGCCAGCAGTGTTTCGGGACAGTCCAATTCACCCCTCCACTTT